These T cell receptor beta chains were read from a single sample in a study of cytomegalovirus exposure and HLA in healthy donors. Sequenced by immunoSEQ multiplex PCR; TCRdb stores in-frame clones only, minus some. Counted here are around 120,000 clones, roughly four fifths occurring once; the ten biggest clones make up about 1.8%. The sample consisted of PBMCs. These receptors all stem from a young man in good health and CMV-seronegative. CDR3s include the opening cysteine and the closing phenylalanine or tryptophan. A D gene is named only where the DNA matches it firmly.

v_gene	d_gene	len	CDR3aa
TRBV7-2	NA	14	CASSIVSGANVLTF
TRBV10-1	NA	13	CASIPRTYSPLHF
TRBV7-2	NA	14	CASSLGPQGQPQHF
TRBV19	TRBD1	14	CASSIRDSSYEQYF
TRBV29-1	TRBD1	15	CSVQLWTGGTDTQYF
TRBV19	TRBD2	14	CASSGSGDHNEQFF
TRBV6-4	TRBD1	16	CASKLIWTGNGNTIYF
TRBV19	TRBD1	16	CASSLARGRPGQPQHF
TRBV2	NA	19	CASRSLPQVVGLSRGGYTF
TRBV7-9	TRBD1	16	CASSRRQGETVGELFF
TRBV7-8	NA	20	CASSLGGVGAELTYFGGYTF
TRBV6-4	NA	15	CASSLVPGSNTEAFF
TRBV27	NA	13	CASSPGRGYGYTF
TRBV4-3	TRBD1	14	CASSQLGQGNGYTF
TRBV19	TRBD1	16	CASRRDRGYSNQPQHF
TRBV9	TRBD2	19	CASSGRLAGAPSSYNEQFF
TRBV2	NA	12	CASRAGESGYTF
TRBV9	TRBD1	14	CASSVGQGFHEQYF